This T cell receptor beta chain was sequenced during a study of read filtering for tumor transcriptome and immune sequencing. Study findings and constraints: In IR-seq, single-read clonotypes were roughly 82% of clonotypes but 3.5% to 4% of reads.

From around 0.4 ug of RNA, a library with molecular barcoded alpha/delta and beta/gamma adaptors was made. Using its own MiXCR run on the reads, TCRdb lists one record per CDR3 protein. The top ten hold 8% to 13% of the sample, which has roughly 130,000 distinct CDR3 sequences, around 13% seen once. The ends lost 0 bases at V and 4 bases at J; junction bases unmatched: 4. Germline lookup yields CDR1 SGHVS and CDR2 FNYEAQ. This CDR3 contains 16 residues. The sample holds many counts of this clonotype. Its antigen is not known. The clonotype comes from a donor older than 35 with multiple myeloma. The chain is built from TRBV7-6 and TRBJ2-5; 11 bases match TRBD1. The sequenced material came from a population of CD138-negative cells sorted from bone marrow. The CDR3 region is CASSLAPDRGRETQYF. DNA of the CDR3: TGTGCCAGCAGCTTAGCCCCGGACAGGGGGCGAGAGACCCAGTACTTC.